The clone carrying this TCR beta chain was recorded a few times. Germline loops: CDR1 LGHDT, CDR2 YNNKEL (reference sequence). J was trimmed by 2 bases and V by 4 bases; bases with no gene match: 14. This CDR3 is 18 amino acids long. The data originate from a study of molecular identifiers for immune sequencing clone quantification. MiXCR was run by TCRdb on the PCR reads, yielding one entry per CDR3 protein. The sample has about 640,000 distinct CDR3 sequences; around 20% are singletons. Naive CD8 T cells were sorted as CD8+CD4-CCR7+CD45RA+. The rearrangement links TRBV3-1 to TRBJ2-3; 8 bases agree with TRBD2. Specimen: naive CD8+ T cells from blood, with Jurkat cell RNA spiked in. Subset meaning: FACS-sorted CD8+CD4-CCR7+CD45RA+ naive T cells. The source is a human donor in good health. Some libraries in this study had Jurkat cell RNA spiked in. The CDR3, as DNA: TGTGCCAGCAGCCGAGTTGTTCTGAGCGGGGGATCCACAGATACGCAGTATTTT. It encodes CASSRVVLSGGSTDTQYF.